Sequencing of this T cell receptor beta chain was carried out in a study of blood T cell repertoires in COVID-19. Whole-study context: Sources were T cells, B-cell-depleted T cells, or PBMCs; the material itself was cDNA or gDNA.

Method: immunoSEQ multiplex PCR; TCRdb's copy keeps in-frame clones and lacks some. Of roughly 220,000 clones in the sample, about nine tenths were seen once. Sample: peripheral blood. The sequence derives from a young man who had recovered from COVID-19.

The CDR3 protein is CASSVGRGRMDTEAFF. In DNA form, the CDR3 reads TGTGCCAGCAGCGTAGGGAGGGGGCGCATGGACACTGAAGCTTTCTTT. This chain joins TRBV9 and TRBJ1-1; TRBD1 agrees at 7 bases. The germline V gene has CDR1 SGDLS and CDR2 YYNGEE. The CDR3 has 16 amino acids. V lost 0 bases and J lost 3; bases outside the gene matches: 8.